This T cell receptor beta chain comes out of a study of somatic mutations in cytotoxic T cells in rheumatoid arthritis. Overall study findings and caveats: There were about an eighth of the roughly 60 patients in whom the largest CD8+ clone exceeded 20% of CD8+ cells.

Method: immunoSEQ multiplex PCR; TCRdb's copy keeps in-frame clones and lacks some. Here the sample spans some 20,000 clones, more than 60% being singletons. On this clone: What it binds is unknown.

V gave up 6 bases and J gave up 5 bases, with 13 bases separating them. CDR3 length: 13 residues. Germline V gene lookup returns CDR1 MNHNY and CDR2 SVGAGI (reference sequence). The V and J genes are TRBV6-6 and TRBJ1-1; D may be TRBD1 (6 bases). Sequencing was done on a sample of CD8+ T cells sorted from blood. This receptor was identified in a woman aged 55-75 years in good health. The CDR3 DNA sequence: TGTGCCAGCAGCTCAGGGGTAGGGACTGAAGCTTTCTTT. This sequence encodes CASSSGVGTEAFF.